The 22 T cell receptor beta chains reported below all come from one sample, sequenced in a study of blood T cell repertoires in COVID-19 (dated by TCRdb to about 2020). Library generation was performed with the immunoSEQ multiplex PCR assay. TCRdb limited this immuneACCESS table to in-frame rearrangements with V and J called. A share of clones is missing; checked studies link under half to unresolved V genes, and the rest is unexplained. The sample records about 420,000 clones, about 87% of which are singletons. The ten largest clonotypes hold around 0.92% of the sample. The sequenced sample consisted of peripheral blood. The receptors were gathered from a man aged 18 to 30 with COVID-19, enrolled during active disease.

The chain employs TRBV13 and TRBJ2-7; D may be TRBD1 (6 bases). Germline V gene data show CDR1 as PRHDT and CDR2 as FYEKMQ (reference sequence). The ends were cut back, 5 bases at V and 4 bases at J, with 9 bases in the middle. This CDR3 has 12 amino acids. In nucleotides, the CDR3 is TGTGCCAGCAGCCAACAGGGATACGAGCAGTACTTC. This encodes CASSQQGYEQYF.

The chain carries TRBV7-9 and TRBJ2-3, with 7 bases matching TRBD1. Germline V gene sequence: CDR1 SEHNR, CDR2 FQNEAQ (reference sequence). V lost 1 base to trimming and J lost 2 bases; unmatched junction nucleotides: 12. The length of the CDR3 is 18 residues. The CDR3 nucleotides are TGTGCCAGCAGCTTAGTTGATTCTAGCAGGGGGTTCACAGATACGCAGTATTTT. Its translation: CASSLVDSSRGFTDTQYF.

This clone was detected only a few times. The chain couples TRBV5-5 to TRBJ1-2; 7 positions agree with TRBD1. CDR3 length equals 14 residues. The V and J ends lost 4 bases and 8 bases, in that order; junction bases with no gene match: 11. The germline V gene has CDR1 SGHKS and CDR2 YYEKEE (reference sequence). CDR3 coding DNA: TGTGCCAGCAGCAGAAGACAGGGTGGGAGCGGCTACACCTTC. This codes for CASSRRQGGSGYTF.

Of note for this clone: Other DNA sequences in this specimen translate into the identical CDR3. This sequence joins TRBV3-1 (or the pseudogene TRBV3-2) and TRBJ2-1; D remains ambiguous. V gave up 1 base and J gave up 6 bases, with 4 bases separating them. The germline V gene has CDR1 LGHDT and CDR2 YNNKEL (reference sequence). The CDR3 has 12 residues. The CDR3 sequence is CASSQAGNEQFF. The DNA of the CDR3 is TGTGCCAGCAGCCAAGCAGGCAATGAGCAGTTCTTC.

V and J are TRBV5-1 and TRBJ1-6; 8 bases line up with TRBD1. V shed 4 bases and J 0 bases; nucleotides not matched to a gene: 6. This CDR3 contains 17 residues. Per germline, CDR1 SGHRS and CDR2 YFSETQ. The CDR3 sequence is CASSADRDSSYNSPLHF. DNA of the CDR3: TGCGCCAGCAGCGCGGACAGGGACAGCTCCTATAATTCACCCCTCCACTTT.

The chain combines TRBV5-1 with TRBJ2-1; D is perhaps TRBD1 (5 bases). Germline CDR1 SGHRS, CDR2 YFSETQ. With 7 bases removed from V and 0 bases from J, the gap between germline ends came to 20 bases. This CDR3 region has 17 residues. DNA of the CDR3: TGCGCCAGCCGTAGGACATCCCTCCTACCCTCCTACAATGAGCAGTTCTTC. Translated: CASRRTSLLPSYNEQFF. Full variable domain (rest looked up from reference TRBV5-1 and TRBJ2-1): KAGVTQTPRYLIKTRGQQVTLSCSPISGHRSVSWYQQTPGQGLQFLFEYFSETQRNKGNFPGRFSGRQFSNSRSEMNVSTLELGDSALYLCASRRTSLLPSYNEQFFGPGTRLTVL.

The CDR3 region is CASSSIAGEADTQYF. CDR3 in DNA: TGTGCCAGCAGCTCAATAGCGGGGGAGGCAGATACGCAGTATTTT. The chain combines TRBV7-6 with TRBJ2-3; 9 nucleotides match TRBD2. The CDR3 is 15 amino acids. Germline V gene sequence: CDR1 SGHVS, CDR2 FNYEAQ. The J segment lost 4 bases and the V segment lost 4 bases, leaving 6 bases of the junction unmatched. The entire variable domain, with the rest obtained from reference TRBV7-6 and TRBJ2-3, is as follows: GAGVSQSPRYKVTKRGQDVALRCDPISGHVSLYWYRQALGQGPEFLTYFNYEAQQDKSGLPNDRFSAERPEGSISTLTIQRTEQRDSAMYRCASSSIAGEADTQYFGPGTRLTVL.

This chain links TRBV5-1 with TRBJ1-1, with 7 bases fitting TRBD1. Germline V gene lookup returns CDR1 SGHRS and CDR2 YFSETQ. The CDR3 is 14 amino acids. The V segment lost 4 bases and the J segment 1 base; nucleotides outside the gene matches: 4. CDR3 protein: CASSTGTANTEAFF. The CDR3 DNA is TGCGCCAGCAGCACAGGGACAGCGAACACTGAAGCTTTCTTT. Full variable domain (missing parts from reference TRBV5-1 and TRBJ1-1): KAGVTQTPRYLIKTRGQQVTLSCSPISGHRSVSWYQQTPGQGLQFLFEYFSETQRNKGNFPGRFSGRQFSNSRSEMNVSTLELGDSALYLCASSTGTANTEAFFGQGTRLTVV.

This chain uses TRBV2 with TRBJ2-5; 14 positions match TRBD2. This CDR3 is 16 amino acids long. With 6 bases clipped from V and 5 bases from J, the junction kept 8 bases outside the gene matches. Germline CDR1 is SNHLY and CDR2 is FYNNEI. The chain's CDR3 is CASSGTSGGVGETQYF. Written as DNA, the CDR3 is TGTGCCAGCAGCGGGACTAGCGGGGGAGTTGGGGAGACCCAGTACTTC.

A single count supports this clone. The chain employs TRBV28 and TRBJ1-5; D not certain. V was trimmed by 1 base and J by 1 base, leaving 8 bases between them. CDR1 and CDR2 from the germline V gene are MDHEN and SYDVKM. This CDR3 region has 15 residues. As DNA, the CDR3 is TGTGCCAGCAGTTTATTTAGTCCGAGCAATCAGCCCCAGCATTTT. It yields the protein CASSLFSPSNQPQHF.

The V and J genes are TRBV6-4 and TRBJ1-2; D uncertain. V lost 9 bases and J 2 bases, leaving 16 bases between the germline ends. Germline lookup yields CDR1 MRHNA and CDR2 SNTAGT. This CDR3 has 14 residues. CDR3 loop: CASLMGAQNYGYTF. The CDR3 nucleotides are TGTGCCAGTTTAATGGGAGCACAAAACTATGGCTACACCTTC.

This clone was recorded only once. CDR3 nucleotide sequence: TGTGCCAGCTCGACAGGGAATAATTCACCCCTCCACTTT. Translating gives CASSTGNNSPLHF. The genes are TRBV18 and TRBJ1-6, with TRBD1 identical over 7 bases. The CDR3 runs to 13 residues. Per the germline V gene, CDR1 is KGHSH and CDR2 is LQKENI. The V segment lost 6 bases and the J segment 5 bases; nucleotides outside the gene matches: 1.

The chain has TRBV10-3 and TRBJ1-2, with D hard to call. V lost 0 bases, J lost 3 bases, and 17 bases lay in between. CDR3 length equals 17 residues. CDR1 is ENHRY and CDR2 is SYGVKD in the germline V gene. The CDR3 reads CAISESIIPRRDYGYTF. CDR3 sequence (DNA): TGTGCCATCAGTGAGTCCATAATCCCGCGCCGGGACTATGGCTACACCTTC.

The V gene is TRBV28, the J gene TRBJ2-3; 10 nucleotides line up with TRBD1. V gave up 4 bases and J gave up 0 bases; unmatched junction bases: 4. This CDR3 spans 16 amino acids. CDR1 and CDR2 (germline): MDHEN, SYDVKM. The CDR3, as DNA: TGTGCCAGCAGTTCGACAGGGGGCCATAGCACAGATACGCAGTATTTT. It codes for CASSSTGGHSTDTQYF.

J is TRBJ1-1 and V is TRBV5-1, with 9 bases lining up with TRBD1. This CDR3 region has 16 residues. Losses at the gene ends were 0 bases for V and 2 bases for J; bases not matched to a gene: 5. CDR1 is SGHRS and CDR2 is YFSETQ in the germline V gene. This chain's CDR3 is CASSLAVDRGNTEAFF. CDR3 bases: TGCGCCAGCAGCTTGGCCGTGGACAGGGGCAACACTGAAGCTTTCTTT.

J is TRBJ2-2 and V is TRBV15; 11 bases align to TRBD2. Germline V CDR1 and CDR2: LNHNV, YYDKDF (reference sequence). V lost 0 bases and J lost 4; bases outside the gene matches: 1. This CDR3 has 16 residues. The CDR3 region has the DNA TGTGCCACCAGCAGAGATCTAGCGGGGGGCACCGGGGAGCTGTTTTTT. Translated, it gives CATSRDLAGGTGELFF.

The count of this clone is one. The chain carries TRBV11-1 and TRBJ2-7; 8 bases fit TRBD2. This CDR3 spans 12 amino acids. V lost 5 bases to trimming and J lost 7 bases; unmatched junction nucleotides: 4. The germline V gene has CDR1 SGHAT and CDR2 FQDESV (reference sequence). CDR3 sequence (DNA): TGTGCCAGCAGCACGACTAGCGAGGAGCAGTACTTC. It specifies CASSTTSEEQYF.

Written as DNA, the CDR3 is TGTGCTAGTGGTTTGGTACCAGGGGGGCCCCAAGAGACCCAGTACTTC. Translated: CASGLVPGGPQETQYF. The V gene is TRBV12-5, the J gene TRBJ2-5; perhaps TRBD1 as D (7 bases). Germline CDR1 and CDR2: LGHNT and FRNRAP. Trimming took off 0 bases at V and 1 base at J, with 12 bases between the two ends. The CDR3 sequence is 16 residues long.

CDR3 DNA sequence: TGTGCCAGCAGCTCCCTCTGGACTAGCCGGAGCATGGACGAGCAGTACTTC. As protein: CASSSLWTSRSMDEQYF. The chain uses TRBV5-5 and TRBJ2-7; TRBD2 aligns across 8 bases. Per the germline V gene, CDR1 is SGHKS and CDR2 is YYEKEE (reference sequence). The CDR3 loop spans 17 amino acids. J lost 5 bases, V lost 3 bases, and 16 bases had no gene match.

The chain joins TRBV18 to TRBJ2-7; 8 positions match TRBD2. The germline CDR1 and CDR2 sequences are KGHSH and LQKENI. V shed 6 bases, J shed 4 bases, and the junction held 5 bases outside the gene matches. The CDR3 is 13 amino acids. The CDR3 sequence is CASSSQRGYEQYF. Written as DNA, the CDR3 is TGTGCCAGCTCCTCACAGCGGGGGTACGAGCAGTACTTC.

The V gene is TRBV15, the J gene TRBJ2-1; 10 bases align to TRBD1. Trimming cost V 8 bases and J 7 bases; bases outside gene matches: 11. The germline gives CDR1 LNHNV, CDR2 YYDKDF (reference sequence). The CDR3 length is 15 residues. The CDR3 region is CATSVRTGGMNEQFF. In nucleotides, the CDR3 is TGTGCCACCTCAGTTAGGACAGGGGGAATGAATGAGCAGTTCTTC.

The chain joins TRBV27 to TRBJ2-3, with 12 bases that match TRBD2. V lost 5 bases, J lost 4 bases, and 7 bases stayed unmatched. The CDR3 has 16 residues. The germline V gene has CDR1 MNHEY and CDR2 SMNVEV (reference sequence). The CDR3 DNA follows: TGTGCCAGCAGTCCGCGACTAGCGGGGGCCCCAGATACGCAGTATTTT. Translated, it gives CASSPRLAGAPDTQYF.